The sequence of this T cell receptor (beta chain) was determined in a study of cytomegalovirus exposure and HLA in healthy donors. This CDR3 comprises 14 residues. Trimming pared 2 bases from V and 9 bases from J, leaving 11 bases between. Germline CDR1 and CDR2: MNHEY and SMNVEV (reference sequence). Concerning this clone: The antigen remains unidentified.

Study-wide results and caveats: A later analysis linked a missense variant in DCLRE1C to the trimming of TCR beta V and J genes. In a later analysis, approximately 18,000 TCR beta sequences were associated with HLA alleles at 0.05 false discovery rate. A cluster of highly shared sequence variants was likely a sequencing artifact. A later analysis by the authors found several of the most significant clusters apparently linked to common viral pathogens.

It was with 60 Vbeta and 13 Jbeta primers that the PCR ran. TCRdb's table, derived via immunoSEQ multiplex PCR, lists solely in-frame clones and lacks some. This sample has about 160,000 clones, with roughly 80% found just once. The sequencing sample was made of PBMCs. V usage is TRBV27 and J usage is TRBJ1-6, with D perhaps TRBD1 (6 bases). The source of this sequence is a man aged 50 to 60 in good health and CMV-seropositive. The CDR3 is CASSLNLGGSPLHF. DNA for the CDR3: TGTGCCAGCAGTTTAAACTTAGGGGGTTCACCCCTCCACTTT.